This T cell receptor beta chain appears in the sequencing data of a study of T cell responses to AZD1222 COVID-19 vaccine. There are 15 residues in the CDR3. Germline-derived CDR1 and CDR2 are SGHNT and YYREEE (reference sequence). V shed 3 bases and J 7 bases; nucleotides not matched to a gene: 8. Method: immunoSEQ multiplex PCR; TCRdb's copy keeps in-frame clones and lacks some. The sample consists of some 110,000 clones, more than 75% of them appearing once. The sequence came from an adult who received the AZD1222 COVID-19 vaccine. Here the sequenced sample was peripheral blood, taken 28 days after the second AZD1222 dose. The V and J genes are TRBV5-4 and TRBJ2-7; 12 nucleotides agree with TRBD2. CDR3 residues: CASSSRLAGAGEQYF. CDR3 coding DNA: TGTGCCAGCAGCTCGAGACTAGCGGGAGCAGGGGAGCAGTACTTC.